One T cell receptor beta chain is described in this entry. These data come from a study of cytomegalovirus exposure and HLA in healthy donors. Trimming cost V 3 bases and J 1 base; bases outside gene matches: 4. The CDR3 is 15 residues long. CDR1 is SGHRS, CDR2 YFSETQ, per germline. Amplification used 60 Vbeta primers and 13 Jbeta primers. TCRdb's copy holds only in-frame clones and misses some; the assay was immunoSEQ multiplex PCR. Of roughly 100,000 clones detected, around 80% appear once; the ten largest clones hold 6.9%. The V call is TRBV5-1, the J call TRBJ2-3, with 8 positions matching TRBD1. The sample comprised PBMCs. This receptor was obtained from a man aged 25-45 years in good health and CMV-seropositive. This CDR3 is CASSYGQGGTDTQYF. In nucleotides, the CDR3 is TGCGCCAGCAGCTATGGACAGGGCGGCACAGATACGCAGTATTTT.